This T cell receptor (beta chain) emerged from a study of CD4 T cells in relation to SARS-CoV-2 and coronaviruses. Study summary: TCR beta CDR3s were sequenced after approximately nine-day antigen culture of PBMCs.

The study's findings and limits: Crossreactivity was assessed only for spike protein, not other viral proteins.

Before the COVID-19 pandemic, during about 2010-2018, CD4+ T cells were taken from unexposed donors. CD4+ T cells were isolated from the cells after nine to eleven days of culture. PBMCs were plated at around 2.1 million per well in IL-2-containing medium. Germline CDR1 SGHNT, CDR2 YENEEA. V lost 5 bases to trimming and J lost 4 bases; unmatched junction nucleotides: 0. CDR3 length: 13 residues. TCRdb keeps only in-frame clones here, not all; method: immunoSEQ multiplex PCR. The sample consists of about 16,000 clones, approximately 80% of them appearing once. Turning to this clone: The antigen remains unidentified.

Sequencing was carried out using CD4+ T cells from PBMCs, cultured in vitro. The chain links TRBV11-3 to TRBJ2-2; TRBD2 agrees at 8 bases. The TCR originated in a human donor in good health. The CDR3 nucleotides are TGTGCCAGCAGCACTAGCGGCACCGGGGAGCTGTTTTTT. This sequence encodes CASSTSGTGELFF.